Included here is one TCR beta chain sequence, with context. Its specific antigen is unknown. Per-base qualities were not stored, and no clone one base away is much larger. This record comes from a study of blood T cell repertoires in COVID-19 (dated by TCRdb to about 2020). With respect to the entire study: Samples from collaborators originated in the United States, Italy and Spain and spanned both the acute and convalescent phases of COVID-19. The repertoires were made available in a free public database intended to serve as a resource for research on the immune response to SARS-CoV-2. Deeply sampled blood TCRbeta repertoires from subjects exposed to, actively infected with, or recovered from COVID-19 were included in the dataset. Where HLA class I and class II types were available, the types were taken from metadata supplied by the sample provider, not from assay-based typing. Samples came from the ongoing ImmuneRACE study (first 160 participants) plus 1,254 subjects from 6 global collaborators. The material from the prospective study consisted of cDNA or gDNA derived from T cells, B-cell-depleted T cells, or PBMCs. Nearly every sample came with metadata listing a de-identified subject ID, COVID-19 status, age in years and sex.

The CDR3 numbers 16 residues from cysteine through phenylalanine. Only the CDR3 part of the read is kept: 48 bases, read in frame from the first base. Relative to germline, V is missing 6 bases and J is missing 1 base, with 6 bases of the junction outside any gene match. The germline V gene (reference sequence) gives CDR1 as SEHNR and CDR2 as FQNEAQ. Study-wide conclusions, independent of this receptor: The quantity of clinical and demographic metadata differed by source and by participant and was supplied without curation.

The immunoSEQ Assay, a bias-controlled multiplex PCR, was used to amplify TCRbeta CDR3 regions from genomic DNA. Processing in the source paper ran as follows. Within the assay, amplification of reference gene primers was used to estimate how many nucleated cells each sample contained. To quantify the absolute abundance of each unique TCRbeta CDR3 rearrangement, sequence reads were collapsed and filtered. Productive Simpson clonality was computed per sample as the square root of Simpson's diversity index over productive rearrangements. Held by TCRdb, this immuneACCESS table contains in-frame sequences only and omits some clones. Under half of the omission traces to an unresolved V gene where checked; the cause of the rest is unknown. Clonal size and the V and J genes are those of that table, whereas D and trimming came from the DNA. The sample table holds 250,000 to 300,000 clones, of which about 80% were seen once. The top ten clonotypes cover around 3.2% of the sample.

Collaborating institutions collected whole blood in K2EDTA tubes following their own protocols. For TCRbeta analysis, collaborator samples were shipped as frozen whole blood, as isolated PBMCs, or as DNA extracted from either sample type. The chain joins TRBV7-9 to TRBJ2-3, with 11 bases aligning to TRBD2. The specimen was peripheral blood. The clonotype was recovered from a woman aged 80 or over with acute or convalescent COVID-19. The DNA sequence is TGTGCCAGCAGTTTTAGCGGGGGGGCAGGCACAGATACGCAGTATTTT. Its protein is CASSFSGGAGTDTQYF. The CDR3 plus the reference TRBV7-9 and TRBJ2-3 genes for the other parts give the full variable domain: DTGVSQNPRHKITKRGQNVTFRCDPISEHNRLYWYRQTLGQGPEFLTYFQNEAQLEKSRLLSDRFSAERPKGSFSTLEIQRTEQGDSAMYLCASSFSGGAGTDTQYFGPGTRLTVL.